The source of this TCR beta chain is a study of T-cell reconstitution after alpha-beta-depleted transplantation in children. General study findings and limits: The authors attributed T-cell counts and diversity one year after transplant mostly to newly produced T cells. In patients about two months after transplant, alpha-beta T cells reportedly arose from several hundred expanded graft clones.

Preparation of the TCRbeta library used unique molecular identifiers. TCRdb re-called the PCR reads through MiXCR, storing one row per CDR3 protein. The top ten clones hold 15% to 20% of a sample with roughly 98,000 distinct CDR3 sequences, roughly a sixth of them seen once. This clonotype was counted between two and nine times. Its antigen is currently unknown. The sample was PBMCs, mostly from graft donor cells, taken 180 days after TCRalphabeta/CD19-depleted stem cell transplant. This receptor was identified in a male patient between 2 and 15 years old who had a stem cell transplant for acute lymphoblastic leukemia, so the T cells may come from the graft donor.

The CDR3 loop reads CASSLYGGGQGNQPQHF. CDR3 coding DNA: TGTGCCAGCAGCTTATACGGGGGTGGACAGGGAAATCAGCCCCAGCATTTT. This chain joins TRBV13 and TRBJ1-5, with TRBD1 matching over 8 bases. With 2 bases clipped from V and 4 bases from J, the junction kept 10 bases outside the gene matches. CDR3 length: 17 residues. Germline V CDR1 and CDR2: PRHDT, FYEKMQ (reference sequence).